This T cell receptor beta chain was recorded in a study of CD39 and CD103 CD8 tumor-infiltrating T cells (dated by TCRdb to 2016 to 2019). For the study in its entirety: The repertoire comparisons shown came from four patients: one with an HPV-positive HNSCC, one with an HPV-negative HNSCC, one with ovarian cancer and one with melanoma. TCRbeta CDR3 deep sequencing compared repertoires of CD8 TIL subsets defined by CD103 and CD39 with peripheral memory CD8 T cells.

Patients were not receiving therapy at sample collection, though earlier treatments ranged from chemotherapy, radiotherapy, surgery and immunotherapy to none. After thawing, cells were enriched for T lymphocytes using a negative-selection kit, and EpCAM beads were added for tumor-infiltrating lymphocytes. CD8 TIL subsets were FACS-sorted as CD3+CD4-CD8+CD45RA- cells split by CD39 and CD103 expression into DN, SP and DP. After mincing, tumor specimens underwent a 1 h digestion with hyaluronidase, collagenase and DNase, and were then filtered, enriched by Ficoll and cryopreserved. Populations were sorted on a FACSAria II to 97% to 99% purity, and the cell pellets were frozen for TCR sequencing without being cultured. Trimming removed 1 base from V and 2 bases from J; the gene matches leave 5 bases unexplained. From cysteine to phenylalanine, the CDR3 is 15 amino acids long. Left in the record is the CDR3 DNA by itself, 45 bases read in frame from the first base. Via the germline V gene (reference sequence), CDR1 is LNHNV and CDR2 YYDKDF.

From around 10,000 to 100,000 sorted cells per subset, genomic DNA was extracted using the DNeasy Blood and Tissue Kit. The immunoSEQ service sequenced and mapped the TCRbeta V-J or V-D-J regions, with each sample reaching coverage above 9.5x. Per the original workflow: Analysis was limited to productive rearrangements exported from the immunoSEQ Analyzer platform, and clonality was evaluated on the 500 most abundant clones. The Morisita-Horn similarity index and the Jaccard index were used to quantify the overlap in repertoires between populations. Morisita-Horn similarity between CD8 T-cell subset TCR repertoires was measured in over 5 cancer patients. TCRdb's version of the immuneACCESS table is confined to in-frame rearrangements and falls short of the full clone set. An unresolved V gene accounts for under half of the shortfall where checked; the remainder is of unknown origin. D and trimming come from the DNA, and the V and J calls and clone size come from that table. Counted in this sample were 1,500 to 1,900 clones; 45% to 60% of them appeared once. Jointly, the top ten make up less than 25% of the sample.

What the work shows at the level of the full study, not this receptor alone: Compared with DN and SP CD8 TILs and with blood memory CD8 T cells, DP CD8 TILs appeared more oligoclonal, with the top 30 clonotypes covering 56-86%. Clonotypes from DN TILs largely overlapped with peripheral memory CD8 repertoires, while clonotypes from DP TILs were only rarely found in blood or uninvolved lymph node.

About this clone: There is no known antigen for this receptor. It has no much larger one-base neighbor in the sample; base qualities were not kept.

Sequencing input: CD39- CD103+ CD8+ T cells sorted from the tumor. The sample's cell subset or site label is to be understood as: CD103+CD39- single-positive CD45RA- CD8 T cells. The receptor chain draws on TRBV15 and TRBJ2-7, with 7 bases aligning to TRBD2. The receptor comes from a human donor with head and neck squamous cell carcinoma. In nucleotide form, the sequence is TGTGCCACCAGCAGAGTTCCCGGGGGGACCTACGAGCAGTACTTC. It specifies CATSRVPGGTYEQYF.